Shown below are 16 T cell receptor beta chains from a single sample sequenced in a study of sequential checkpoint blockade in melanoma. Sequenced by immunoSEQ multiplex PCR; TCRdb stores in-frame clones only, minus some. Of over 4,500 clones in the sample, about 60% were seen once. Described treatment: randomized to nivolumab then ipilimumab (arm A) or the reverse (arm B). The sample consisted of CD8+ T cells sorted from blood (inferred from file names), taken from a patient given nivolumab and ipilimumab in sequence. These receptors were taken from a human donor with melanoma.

The CDR3 coding sequence is TGTGCCAGCAAGGGCCTGAGCGGGGGTGACGTGAGAGAGACCCAGTACTTC. Amino acids: CASKGLSGGDVRETQYF. The V gene is TRBV2, the J gene TRBJ2-5; TRBD2 matches 8 bases. This CDR3 contains 17 residues. Losses at the gene ends were 7 bases for V and 4 bases for J; bases not matched to a gene: 17. The germline V gene has CDR1 SNHLY and CDR2 FYNNEI.

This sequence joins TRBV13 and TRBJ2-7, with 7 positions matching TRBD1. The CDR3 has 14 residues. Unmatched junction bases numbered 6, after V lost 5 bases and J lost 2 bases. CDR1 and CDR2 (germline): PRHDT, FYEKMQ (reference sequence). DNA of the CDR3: TGTGCCAGCAGCCCGGACAGGTTGGCCTACGAGCAGTACTTC. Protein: CASSPDRLAYEQYF.

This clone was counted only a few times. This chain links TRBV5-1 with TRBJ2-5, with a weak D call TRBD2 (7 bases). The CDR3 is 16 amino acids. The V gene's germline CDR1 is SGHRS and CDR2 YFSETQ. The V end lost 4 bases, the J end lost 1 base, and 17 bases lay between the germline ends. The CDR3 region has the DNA TGCGCCAGCAGCATAGGACTAGGGGGGATCCAAGAGACCCAGTACTTC. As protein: CASSIGLGGIQETQYF.

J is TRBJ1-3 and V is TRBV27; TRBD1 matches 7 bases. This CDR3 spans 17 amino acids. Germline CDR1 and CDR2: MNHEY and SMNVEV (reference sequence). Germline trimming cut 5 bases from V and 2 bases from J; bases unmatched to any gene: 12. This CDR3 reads CASSPSTGMVTGNTIYF. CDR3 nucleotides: TGTGCCAGCAGTCCGTCGACAGGGATGGTAACTGGAAACACCATATATTTT.

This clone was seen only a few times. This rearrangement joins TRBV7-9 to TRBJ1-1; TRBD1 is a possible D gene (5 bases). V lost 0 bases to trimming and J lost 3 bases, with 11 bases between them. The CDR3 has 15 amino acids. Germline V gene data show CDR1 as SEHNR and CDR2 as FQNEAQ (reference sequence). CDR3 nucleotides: TGTGCCAGCAGCTTAGCTGAAGGGGCGTACACTGAAGCTTTCTTT. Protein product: CASSLAEGAYTEAFF.

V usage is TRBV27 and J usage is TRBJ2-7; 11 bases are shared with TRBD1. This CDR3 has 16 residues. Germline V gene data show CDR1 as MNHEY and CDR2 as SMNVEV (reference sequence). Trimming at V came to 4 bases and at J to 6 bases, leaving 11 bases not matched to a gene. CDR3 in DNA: TGTGCCAGCAGTTCATTCCGGGGACAGGGGGAGGCCGAGCAGTACTTC. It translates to CASSSFRGQGEAEQYF.

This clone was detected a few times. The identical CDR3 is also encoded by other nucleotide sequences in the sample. CDR3 sequence: CASRELAGPTQETQYF. As DNA, the CDR3 is TGTGCCAGCAGGGAACTAGCGGGGCCAACCCAAGAGACCCAGTACTTC. The chain has TRBV2 and TRBJ2-5, with 10 bases fitting TRBD2. CDR1 and CDR2 (germline): SNHLY, FYNNEI. V lost 6 bases and J lost 1; bases outside the gene matches: 8. The CDR3 is made up of 16 amino acids.

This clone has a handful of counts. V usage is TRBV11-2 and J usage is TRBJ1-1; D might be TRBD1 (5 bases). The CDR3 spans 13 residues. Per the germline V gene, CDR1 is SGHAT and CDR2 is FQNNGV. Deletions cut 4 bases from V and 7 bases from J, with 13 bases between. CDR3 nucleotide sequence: TGTGCCAGCAGCTCCGGACACCGGATTGAAGCTTTCTTT. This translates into CASSSGHRIEAFF.

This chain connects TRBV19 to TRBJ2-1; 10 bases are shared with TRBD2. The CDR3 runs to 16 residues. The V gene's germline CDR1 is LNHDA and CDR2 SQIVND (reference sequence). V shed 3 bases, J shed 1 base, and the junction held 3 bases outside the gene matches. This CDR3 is CASSMLAGESYNEQFF. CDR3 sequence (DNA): TGTGCCAGTAGTATGCTAGCGGGGGAATCCTACAATGAGCAGTTCTTC.

CDR3 sequence: CASSVQGGIHEQYF. The CDR3 DNA sequence: TGCGCCAGCAGTGTGCAGGGAGGAATCCACGAGCAGTACTTC. The chain uses TRBV4-1 and TRBJ2-7; D may be TRBD2 (6 bases). V lost 6 bases and J 5 bases, leaving 17 bases between the germline ends. This CDR3 is 14 amino acids long. Germline V CDR1 and CDR2: MGHRA, YSYEKL.

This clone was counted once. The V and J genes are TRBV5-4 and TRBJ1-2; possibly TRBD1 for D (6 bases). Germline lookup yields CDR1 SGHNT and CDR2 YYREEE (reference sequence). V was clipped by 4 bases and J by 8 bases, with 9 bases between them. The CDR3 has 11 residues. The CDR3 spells CASSQGWGYTF. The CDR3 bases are TGTGCCAGCAGCCAGGGGTGGGGCTACACCTTC.

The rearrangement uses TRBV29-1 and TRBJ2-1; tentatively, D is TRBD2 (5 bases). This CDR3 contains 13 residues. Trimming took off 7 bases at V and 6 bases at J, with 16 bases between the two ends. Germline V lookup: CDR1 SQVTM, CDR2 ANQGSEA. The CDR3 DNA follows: TGCAGCGCCCATGCGAGGGTGGGCAATGAGCAGTTCTTC. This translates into CSAHARVGNEQFF.

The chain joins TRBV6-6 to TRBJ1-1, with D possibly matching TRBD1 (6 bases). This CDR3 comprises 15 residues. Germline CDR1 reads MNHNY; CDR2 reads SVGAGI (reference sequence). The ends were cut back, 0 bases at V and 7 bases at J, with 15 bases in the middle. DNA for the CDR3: TGTGCCAGCAGTTACTCACTGAACAGGGTAATTGAAGCTTTCTTT. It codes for CASSYSLNRVIEAFF.

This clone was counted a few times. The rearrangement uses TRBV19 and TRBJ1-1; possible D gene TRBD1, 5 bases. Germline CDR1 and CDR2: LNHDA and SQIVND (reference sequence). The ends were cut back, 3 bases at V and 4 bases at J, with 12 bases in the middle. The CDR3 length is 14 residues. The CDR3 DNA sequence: TGTGCCAGTAGTATTGCAGGGTTGAGCACTGAAGCTTTCTTT. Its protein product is CASSIAGLSTEAFF.

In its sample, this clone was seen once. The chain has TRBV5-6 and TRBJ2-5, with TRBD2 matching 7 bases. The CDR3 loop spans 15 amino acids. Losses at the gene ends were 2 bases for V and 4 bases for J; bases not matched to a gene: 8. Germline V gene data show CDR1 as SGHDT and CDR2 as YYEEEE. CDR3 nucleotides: TGTGCCAGCAGCTTCGGCGGGTCGGGGGGAGAGACCCAGTACTTC. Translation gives CASSFGGSGGETQYF.

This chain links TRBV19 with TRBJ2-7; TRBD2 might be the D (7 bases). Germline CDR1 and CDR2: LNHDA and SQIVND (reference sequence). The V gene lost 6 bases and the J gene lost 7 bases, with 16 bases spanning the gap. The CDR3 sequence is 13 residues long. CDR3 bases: TGTGCCAGTAGCCCGGGGAGGGGGAGAGAGCAGTACTTC. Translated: CASSPGRGREQYF.